These 19 T cell receptor beta chains share one sample of origin, sequenced in a study of T cell repertoires in cytomegalovirus infection. MiXCR, applied by TCRdb to the reads, yields one record per CDR3 protein. The data show under 800,000 distinct CDR3 sequences, approximately 25% seen once. The sequenced sample consisted of CD8+ T cells from PBMCs. The receptors originated from a human donor in good health (CMV status not recorded). Some clones in this sample may be carry-over from other donors' samples.

The sample holds a few counts of this clonotype. This chain joins TRBV4-1 and TRBJ2-1, with TRBD2 as a possible D gene (6 bases). V lost 2 bases and J 8 bases, leaving 10 bases between the germline ends. The germline V gene encodes CDR1 MGHRA and CDR2 YSYEKL. This CDR3 region has 13 residues. The CDR3 DNA follows: TGCGCCAGCAGCCAACCAAGGGAGGATGAGCAGTTCTTC. Protein product: CASSQPREDEQFF.

The chain is built from TRBV13 and TRBJ2-2, with D possibly TRBD2 on 5 matching bases. CDR1 is PRHDT, CDR2 FYEKMQ, per germline (reference sequence). The germline V and J ends were trimmed by 6 bases and 4 bases, with 12 bases remaining between them. This CDR3 contains 14 residues. Here the CDR3 reads CASRTKGSTGELFF. The CDR3 DNA is TGTGCCAGCAGGACTAAAGGATCCACCGGGGAGCTGTTTTTT.

This chain connects TRBV20-1 to TRBJ2-1, with TRBD1 identical over 7 bases. J was trimmed by 7 bases and V by 6 bases; bases with no gene match: 12. The germline CDR1 and CDR2 sequences are DFQATT and SNEGSKA (reference sequence). The CDR3 extends over 14 amino acids. CDR3 amino acids: CSAGQSSSGNEQFF. Written as DNA, the CDR3 is TGCAGTGCGGGACAGTCTTCGAGTGGTAATGAGCAGTTCTTC.

The chain combines TRBV13 with TRBJ2-7; TRBD1 agrees at 8 bases. The CDR3 is made up of 12 amino acids. CDR1 PRHDT and CDR2 FYEKMQ come from the germline V gene (reference sequence). The CDR3 nucleotides read TGTGCCAGCAGCCATCGGGACAGGAGAACCTCCGTC. Residues: CASSHRDRRTSV.

The table lists this clonotype with a few counts. The rearrangement uses TRBV28 and TRBJ2-7; perhaps D is TRBD1 or TRBD2 (6 bases each). V lost 7 bases and J lost 0, with 16 bases in between. Germline lookup yields CDR1 MDHEN and CDR2 SYDVKM. This CDR3 spans 15 amino acids. The CDR3 DNA sequence: TGTGCCAGCATCAAAGACGGGGGCCACTCCTACGAGCAGTACTTC. It yields the protein CASIKDGGHSYEQYF.

This clonotype has a count of ten or more. The chain couples TRBV7-8 to TRBJ2-1; D may correspond to TRBD1 or TRBD2 (7 bases each). CDR3 length: 16 amino acids. The ends were cut back, 1 base at V and 4 bases at J, with 14 bases in the middle. Germline CDR1 and CDR2: SGHVS and FQNEAQ. In nucleotides, the CDR3 is TGTGCCAGCAGCTTAGTCGGCAGGGGGGGTTACAATGAGCAGTTCTTC. Its protein is CASSLVGRGGYNEQFF.

This clonotype was found a few times. The rearrangement joins TRBV2 to TRBJ1-1, with D perhaps TRBD1 (5 bases). Germline V gene data show CDR1 as SNHLY and CDR2 as FYNNEI. V lost 7 bases to trimming and J lost 4 bases, with 13 bases between them. The CDR3 consists of 13 residues. The CDR3 protein is CASTTRQFTEAFF. The CDR3 DNA is TGTGCCAGCACAACGAGACAGTTCACTGAAGCTTTCTTT.

The chain employs TRBV28 and TRBJ2-2; D perhaps matches TRBD1 (7 bases). V lost 4 bases to trimming and J lost 6 bases, with 12 bases between them. The CDR3 spans 14 residues. Germline V CDR1 and CDR2: MDHEN, SYDVKM. The CDR3 spells CASSYGRGAGELFF. The CDR3 DNA sequence: TGTGCCAGCAGTTATGGCAGGGGGGCCGGGGAGCTGTTTTTT.

The rearrangement uses TRBV4-1 and TRBJ2-3; 7 bases line up with TRBD2. The CDR3 is made up of 16 amino acids. From germline, CDR1 is MGHRA and CDR2 YSYEKL. Losses at the gene ends were 3 bases for V and 0 bases for J; bases not matched to a gene: 6. CDR3 in DNA: TGCGCCAGCAGCCACGACCTAGCGGTTAGCACAGATACGCAGTATTTT. Its protein product is CASSHDLAVSTDTQYF.

This clonotype was detected many times. The chain is built from TRBV28 and TRBJ2-3; unclear D gene. The CDR3 covers 12 residues. Between the trimmed V and J ends, which lost 3 bases and 4 bases, there was a span of 5 bases. Germline V gene data show CDR1 as MDHEN and CDR2 as SYDVKM. As DNA, the CDR3 is TGTGCCAGCAGTTTTTGGTCAGATACGCAGTATTTT. Its protein product is CASSFWSDTQYF.

The rearrangement joins TRBV23-1 to TRBJ2-4, with a possible D match to TRBD1 (5 bases). TRBV23-1 is known as an ORF, though its function is uncertain. V lost 6 bases to trimming and J lost 2 bases, with 32 bases between them. The CDR3 has 21 amino acids. The DNA for the CDR3 is TGCGCCAGCAGCCCCAGGGTTGCGGCGTCACCTCCGGCACCGTCCAAAAACATTCAGTACTTC. Its translation: CASSPRVAASPPAPSKNIQYF.

This chain links TRBV19 with TRBJ2-7; D may be TRBD1 or TRBD2 (6 bases each). CDR1 is LNHDA, CDR2 SQIVND, per germline (reference sequence). V shed 6 bases and J shed 1 base, with 16 bases lying between them. The CDR3 consists of 15 residues. CDR3 protein: CASRLTTGTSYEQYF. The CDR3 DNA reads TGTGCCAGTAGGCTAACTACAGGGACTTCCTACGAGCAGTACTTC.

As concerns this clonotype: It may be a read error: a sequence one base away is much more abundant. This chain connects TRBV7-6 to TRBJ1-1, with 11 bases identical to TRBD1. The V gene's germline CDR1 is SGHVS and CDR2 FNYEAQ. V lost 2 bases and J lost 1; bases outside the gene matches: 15. This CDR3 contains 20 residues. The CDR3 region has the DNA TGTGCCAGCAGCTTATGTCCCGGGACAGGGGGGAGTAGGGGGAACACTGAAGCTTTCTTT. Encoded protein: CASSLCPGTGGSRGNTEAFF.

The chain combines TRBV6-1 with TRBJ1-2, with D unresolved. The CDR3 spans 13 residues. The germline V gene encodes CDR1 MNHNS and CDR2 SASEGT. Trimming pared 5 bases from V and 6 bases from J, leaving 13 bases between. The CDR3 loop is CASSLGPVHGYTF. The CDR3 nucleotides are TGTGCCAGCAGTTTAGGACCAGTACATGGCTACACCTTC.

The chain recombines TRBV2 with TRBJ2-1; 14 bases match TRBD2. The germline CDR1 and CDR2 sequences are SNHLY and FYNNEI. The CDR3 runs 17 residues. With 5 bases clipped from V and 7 bases from J, the junction kept 10 bases outside the gene matches. The CDR3 region has the DNA TGTGCCAGCAGTAGCCCGGTGGGACTAGCGGGGGTTAATGAGCAGTTCTTC. Protein product: CASSSPVGLAGVNEQFF.

The chain uses TRBV28 and TRBJ1-3; D unclear. CDR1 is MDHEN and CDR2 is SYDVKM in the germline V gene. The CDR3 spans 15 residues. V was shortened by 6 bases and J by 5 bases, with 17 bases between the two germline ends. CDR3 region: CASSTASTGRNTIYF. The CDR3 DNA sequence: TGTGCCAGCAGCACCGCTTCCACCGGGAGAAACACCATATATTTT.

This clonotype showed up just a few times. The rearrangement uses TRBV6-2 or TRBV6-3 and TRBJ2-1; TRBD2 matches at 15 bases. The V segment lost 3 bases and the J segment 8 bases; nucleotides outside the gene matches: 2. The CDR3 is made up of 15 amino acids. Per the germline V gene, CDR1 is MNHEY and CDR2 is SVGEGT. CDR3 nucleotide sequence: TGTGCCAGCAGTTATGGGACTAGCGGGGGGTATGAGCAGTTCTTC. It codes for CASSYGTSGGYEQFF.

This clonotype was recorded once. The V gene is TRBV15, the J gene TRBJ1-1; D perhaps matches TRBD1 (5 bases). The CDR3 sequence is 15 residues long. Trimming shortened V by 0 bases and J by 6 bases, and 14 bases separated the two germline ends. Germline V gene data show CDR1 as LNHNV and CDR2 as YYDKDF (reference sequence). The DNA of the CDR3 is TGTGCCACCAGCAGAGATAAGGGAGGGGACGCTGAAGCTTTCTTT. This gives the protein CATSRDKGGDAEAFF.

The chain links TRBV28 to TRBJ2-1, with TRBD1 matching 10 bases. The V segment lost 5 bases and the J segment 2 bases; nucleotides outside the gene matches: 9. Germline CDR1 is MDHEN and CDR2 is SYDVKM. The CDR3 consists of 17 residues. In nucleotides, the CDR3 is TGTGCCAGCAGTAAACCCGGGACAGGGGATACCTACAATGAGCAGTTCTTC. Its translation is CASSKPGTGDTYNEQFF. The entire variable domain, with the rest obtained from reference TRBV28 and TRBJ2-1, is as follows: DVKVTQSSRYLVKRTGEKVFLECVQDMDHENMFWYRQDPGLGLRLIYFSYDVKMKEKGDIPEGYSVSREKKERFSLILESASTNQTSMYLCASSKPGTGDTYNEQFFGPGTRLTVL.